This paragraph covers one TCR beta chain sequence. What it binds is unknown. These data originate in a study of CXCR3-negative and CXCR3-positive naive CD8 T cells. Whole-study results and caveats: For the naive subsets, surface CD5 was similar, and TCR strength was inferred from TRB CDR3 properties. More hydrophobic TRB CDR3s occurred in CXCR3-positive than in CXCR3-negative naive cells. TRBV-TRBJ usage matched between naive CXCR3-negative and CXCR3-positive cells but not between memory cells.

Researchers prepared the TRB cDNA libraries using 5' RACE with UMI labels. After re-calling the 5' RACE reads, TCRdb lists one entry per CDR3 protein, DNA absent. The listing contains 150,000 to 180,000 distinct CDR3 sequences. Investigators sorted each CD8+ T cell subset in triplicate, taking around 330,000 cells each time. There are 14 residues in the CDR3. This sequence was found in a human donor in good health. Some clones in this sample may be carry-over from other donors' samples. The gene calls are TRBV12-3 or TRBV12-4 and TRBJ1-5; without DNA, the TCRdb call of TRBD1 cannot be checked. Sample: naive CXCR3+ CD8+ T cells from blood. Subset described: CD45RO-CCR7+CD27+CD95- naive CD8+ T cells expressing CXCR3 (TNR3+). CDR3: CASSLGQGVQPQHF.